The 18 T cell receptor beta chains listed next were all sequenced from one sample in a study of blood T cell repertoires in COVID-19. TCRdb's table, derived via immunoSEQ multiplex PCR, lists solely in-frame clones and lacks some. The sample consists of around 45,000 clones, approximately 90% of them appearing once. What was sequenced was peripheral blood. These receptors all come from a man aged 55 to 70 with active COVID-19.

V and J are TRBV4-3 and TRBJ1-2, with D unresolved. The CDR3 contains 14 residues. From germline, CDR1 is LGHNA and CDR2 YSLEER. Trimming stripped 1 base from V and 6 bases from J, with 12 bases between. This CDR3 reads CASSQVFAENGYTF. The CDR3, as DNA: TGCGCCAGCAGCCAAGTATTTGCAGAAAATGGCTACACCTTC.

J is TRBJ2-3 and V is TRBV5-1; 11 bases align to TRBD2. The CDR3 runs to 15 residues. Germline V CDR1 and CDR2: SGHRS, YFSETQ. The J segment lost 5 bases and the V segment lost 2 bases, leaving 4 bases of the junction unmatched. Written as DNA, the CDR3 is TGCGCCAGCAGCTTTAGCGGGGGGGCGGAAGATACGCAGTATTTT. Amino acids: CASSFSGGAEDTQYF.

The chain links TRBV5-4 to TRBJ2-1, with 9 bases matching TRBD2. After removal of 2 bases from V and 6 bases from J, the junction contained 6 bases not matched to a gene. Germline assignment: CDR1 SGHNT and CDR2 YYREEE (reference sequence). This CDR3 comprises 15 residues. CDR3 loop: CASSFTSGSTNEQFF. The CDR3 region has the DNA TGTGCCAGCAGCTTTACTAGCGGGTCTACCAATGAGCAGTTCTTC.

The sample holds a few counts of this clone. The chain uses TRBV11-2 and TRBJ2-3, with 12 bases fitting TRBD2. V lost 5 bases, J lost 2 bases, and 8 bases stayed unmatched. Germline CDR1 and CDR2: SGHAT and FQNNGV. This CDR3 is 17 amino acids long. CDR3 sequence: CASSLGASGRATDTQYF. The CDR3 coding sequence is TGTGCCAGCAGCCTGGGGGCTAGCGGGAGGGCCACAGATACGCAGTATTTT.

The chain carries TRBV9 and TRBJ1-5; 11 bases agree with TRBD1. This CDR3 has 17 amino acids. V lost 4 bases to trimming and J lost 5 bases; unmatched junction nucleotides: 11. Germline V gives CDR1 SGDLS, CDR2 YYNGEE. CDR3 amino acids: CASSITPLGQGDQPQHF. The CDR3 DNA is TGTGCCAGCAGCATAACCCCCTTGGGACAGGGGGATCAGCCCCAGCATTTT.

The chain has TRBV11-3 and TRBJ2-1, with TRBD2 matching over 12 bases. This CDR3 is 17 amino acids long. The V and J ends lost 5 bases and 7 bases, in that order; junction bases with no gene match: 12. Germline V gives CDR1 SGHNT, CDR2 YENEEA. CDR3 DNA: TGTGCCAGCAGCCCAGATTCTCTAGCGGGAGGGGGGAATGAGCAGTTCTTC. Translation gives CASSPDSLAGGGNEQFF. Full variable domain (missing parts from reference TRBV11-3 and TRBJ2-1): EAGVVQSPRYKIIEKKQPVAFWCNPISGHNTLYWYLQNLGQGPELLIRYENEEAVDDSQLPKDRFSAERLKGVDSTLKIQPAELGDSAVYLCASSPDSLAGGGNEQFFGPGTRLTVL.

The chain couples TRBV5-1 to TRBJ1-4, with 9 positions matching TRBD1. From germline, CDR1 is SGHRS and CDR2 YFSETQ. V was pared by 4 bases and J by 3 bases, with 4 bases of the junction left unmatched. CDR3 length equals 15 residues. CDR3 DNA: TGCGCCAGCAGCAAAACAGGGGGCTCTAATGAAAAACTGTTTTTT. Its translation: CASSKTGGSNEKLFF.

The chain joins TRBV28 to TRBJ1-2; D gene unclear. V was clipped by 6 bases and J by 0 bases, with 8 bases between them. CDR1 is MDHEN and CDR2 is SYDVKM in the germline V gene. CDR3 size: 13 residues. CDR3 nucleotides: TGTGCCAGCAGATCCGGAGCTAACTATGGCTACACCTTC. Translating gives CASRSGANYGYTF.

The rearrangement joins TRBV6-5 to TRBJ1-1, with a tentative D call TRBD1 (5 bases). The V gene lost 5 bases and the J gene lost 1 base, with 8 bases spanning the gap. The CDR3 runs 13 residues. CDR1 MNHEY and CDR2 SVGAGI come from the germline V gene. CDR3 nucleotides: TGTGCCAGCAGTACTACAGGGAACACTGAAGCTTTCTTT. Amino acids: CASSTTGNTEAFF.

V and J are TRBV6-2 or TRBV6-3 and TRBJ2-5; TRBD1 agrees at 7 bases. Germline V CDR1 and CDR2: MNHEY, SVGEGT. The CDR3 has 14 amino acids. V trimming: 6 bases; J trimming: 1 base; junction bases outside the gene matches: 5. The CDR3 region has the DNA TGTGCCAGCAGCGCGACAGGGCCCCAAGAGACCCAGTACTTC. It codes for CASSATGPQETQYF.

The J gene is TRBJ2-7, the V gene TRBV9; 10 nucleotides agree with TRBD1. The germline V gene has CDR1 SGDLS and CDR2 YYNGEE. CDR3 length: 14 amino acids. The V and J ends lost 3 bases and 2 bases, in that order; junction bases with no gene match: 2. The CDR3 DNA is TGTGCCAGCAGCGCGGGACAGGGGCCCTACGAGCAGTACTTC. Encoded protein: CASSAGQGPYEQYF.

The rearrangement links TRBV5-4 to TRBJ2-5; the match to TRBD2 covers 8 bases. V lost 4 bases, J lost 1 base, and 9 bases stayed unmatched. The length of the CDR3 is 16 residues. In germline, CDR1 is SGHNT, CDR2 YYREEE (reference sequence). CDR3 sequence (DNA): TGTGCCAGCAGCCCCTATAGCGGGACTCGCCAAGAGACCCAGTACTTC. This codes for CASSPYSGTRQETQYF.

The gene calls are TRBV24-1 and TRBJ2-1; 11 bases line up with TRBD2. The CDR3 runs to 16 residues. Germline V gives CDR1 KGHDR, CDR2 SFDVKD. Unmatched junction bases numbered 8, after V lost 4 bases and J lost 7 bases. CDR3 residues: CATSEPTSGRENEQFF. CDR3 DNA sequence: TGTGCCACCAGTGAGCCCACTAGCGGGAGAGAAAATGAGCAGTTCTTC.

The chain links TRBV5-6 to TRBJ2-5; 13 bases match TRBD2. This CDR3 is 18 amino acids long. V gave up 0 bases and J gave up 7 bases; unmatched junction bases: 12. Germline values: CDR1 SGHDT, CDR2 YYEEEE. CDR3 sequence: CASSLAGTSGRVGGTQYF. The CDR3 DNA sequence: TGTGCCAGCAGCTTGGCTGGAACTAGCGGGAGGGTTGGAGGGACCCAGTACTTC.

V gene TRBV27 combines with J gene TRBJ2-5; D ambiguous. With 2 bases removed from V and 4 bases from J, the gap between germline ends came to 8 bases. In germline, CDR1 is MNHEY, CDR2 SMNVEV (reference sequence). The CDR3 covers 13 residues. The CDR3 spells CASSLRYSETQYF. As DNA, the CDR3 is TGTGCCAGCAGTTTACGTTATTCAGAGACCCAGTACTTC.

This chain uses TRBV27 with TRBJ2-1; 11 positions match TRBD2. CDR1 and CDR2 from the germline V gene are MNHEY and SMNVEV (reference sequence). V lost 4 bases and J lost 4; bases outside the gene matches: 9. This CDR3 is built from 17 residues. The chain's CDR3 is CASSSVAGGPYYNEQFF. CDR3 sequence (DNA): TGTGCCAGCAGTTCAGTAGCGGGAGGGCCTTATTACAATGAGCAGTTCTTC.

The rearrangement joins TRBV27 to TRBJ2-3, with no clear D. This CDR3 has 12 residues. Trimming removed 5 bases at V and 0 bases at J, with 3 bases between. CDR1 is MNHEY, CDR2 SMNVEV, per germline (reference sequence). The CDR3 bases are TGTGCCAGCAGTCATAGCACAGATACGCAGTATTTT. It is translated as CASSHSTDTQYF.

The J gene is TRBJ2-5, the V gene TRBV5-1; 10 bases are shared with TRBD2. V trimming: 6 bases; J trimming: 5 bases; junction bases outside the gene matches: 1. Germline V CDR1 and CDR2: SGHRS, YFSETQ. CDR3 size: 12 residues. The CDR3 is CASKREGETQYF. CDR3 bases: TGCGCCAGCAAGCGGGAGGGGGAGACCCAGTACTTC. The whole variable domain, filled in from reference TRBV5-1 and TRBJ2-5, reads KAGVTQTPRYLIKTRGQQVTLSCSPISGHRSVSWYQQTPGQGLQFLFEYFSETQRNKGNFPGRFSGRQFSNSRSEMNVSTLELGDSALYLCASKREGETQYFGPGTRLLVL.